These 18 T cell receptor beta chains came from one sample sequenced in a study of HIV-infected children after antiretroviral therapy interruption. Regarding treatment: PENTA 11 planned treatment interruption arm or continuous ART arm. A 3' RACE protocol on RNA, with unique molecular identifiers, produced the TCR library. TCRdb independently ran MiXCR on the 3' RACE reads; one entry per CDR3 protein. The sample has more than 35,000 distinct CDR3 sequences, approximately 7% seen once; the top ten hold about 0.91%. The sample consisted of CD45RA+ CD4+ T cells from PBMCs, pooled from several time points, taken from a donor given antiretroviral therapy, either interrupted or continuous. The subset denotes: naive CD4+ CD45RA+ CD45RO- T cells. These receptor sequences come from a pool of human donors with HIV.

The V call is TRBV12-3 or TRBV12-4, the J call TRBJ2-4; TRBD1 might be the D (6 bases). The CDR3 covers 17 residues. V was cut by 6 bases and J by 7 bases, with 25 bases left in between. CDR3 sequence: CASSLLGGGDRQNIQYF. DNA for the CDR3: TGTGCCAGCAGCCTTTTAGGGGGTGGGGACCGCCAGAACATTCAGTACTTC.

This clonotype has ten or more counts. The J gene is TRBJ2-3, the V gene TRBV18; tentatively, D is TRBD2 (5 bases). This CDR3 has 14 amino acids. Germline CDR1 and CDR2: KGHSH and LQKENI. V lost 2 bases, J lost 9 bases, and 15 bases lay in between. In nucleotides, the CDR3 is TGTGCCAGCTCACCAGACTCCCGAGGCGGGACGCAGTATTTT. This translates into CASSPDSRGGTQYF.

This clonotype was detected ten times or more. This sequence joins TRBV29-1 and TRBJ2-1; D remains unclear. Between the trimmed V and J ends, which lost 4 bases and 0 bases, there was a span of 7 bases. The germline CDR1 and CDR2 sequences are SQVTM and ANQGSEA. The CDR3 is made up of 13 amino acids. In DNA form, the CDR3 reads TGCAGCGTTGTCTCTAGCTCCTACAATGAGCAGTTCTTC. Protein: CSVVSSSYNEQFF.

CDR3: CASSYDLAGAQETQYF. DNA of the CDR3: TGTGCCAGCAGTTACGACCTAGCGGGGGCACAAGAGACCCAGTACTTC. The chain uses TRBV6-5 and TRBJ2-5; 10 bases fit TRBD2. Per the germline V gene, CDR1 is MNHEY and CDR2 is SVGAGI. With 2 bases clipped from V and 2 bases from J, the junction kept 5 bases outside the gene matches. The CDR3 is made up of 16 amino acids.

This clonotype has at least ten counts. The V call is TRBV18, the J call TRBJ2-7, with 8 bases that match TRBD1. Germline CDR1 is KGHSH and CDR2 is LQKENI. The CDR3 loop spans 14 amino acids. V dropped 6 bases and J dropped 3; count of bases not matched to a gene: 7. The CDR3 DNA sequence: TGTGCCAGCTCCTCCCGCGGACAGGGCTACGAGCAGTACTTC. Amino acids: CASSSRGQGYEQYF.

This clonotype appeared many times. This rearrangement joins TRBV7-2 to TRBJ2-1; the match to TRBD2 covers 9 bases. V shed 1 base and J 7 bases; nucleotides not matched to a gene: 5. This CDR3 has 15 amino acids. Germline V gene sequence: CDR1 SGHTA, CDR2 FQGNSA. The CDR3 bases are TGTGCCAGCAGCTTAGTGGTAACTAGCGGGAATGAGCAGTTCTTC. Translating it yields CASSLVVTSGNEQFF.

This clonotype was picked up many times. The chain uses TRBV19 and TRBJ2-2; D not certain. CDR1 and CDR2 from the germline V gene are LNHDA and SQIVND (reference sequence). V lost 4 bases and J 6 bases, leaving 12 bases between the germline ends. The length of the CDR3 is 14 residues. CDR3 DNA sequence: TGTGCCAGTAGTAGGCCCCCGGGCTCCGGGGAGCTGTTTTTT. Residues: CASSRPPGSGELFF.

In this sample, this clonotype turned up a few times. The gene calls are TRBV28 and TRBJ1-2, with TRBD1 as a possible D gene (5 bases). Germline CDR1 and CDR2: MDHEN and SYDVKM. The germline V and J ends were trimmed by 3 bases and 7 bases, with 6 bases remaining between them. This CDR3 region has 11 residues. DNA for the CDR3: TGTGCCAGCAGTTTCAGGGTTGGCTACACCTTC. The encoded protein is CASSFRVGYTF.

This clonotype was counted only a few times. This chain links TRBV7-3 with TRBJ2-3; 8 bases align to TRBD1. V lost 3 bases and J lost 0; bases outside the gene matches: 2. Germline V gene sequence: CDR1 SGHTA, CDR2 FQGTGA. The CDR3 covers 15 residues. The CDR3 here is CASSFRDRSTDTQYF. For the CDR3, the DNA is TGTGCCAGCAGCTTCCGGGACAGGAGCACAGATACGCAGTATTTT.

This clonotype was counted many times. The chain uses TRBV27 and TRBJ1-5; 8 bases match TRBD1. Germline CDR1 and CDR2: MNHEY and SMNVEV (reference sequence). V shed 3 bases and J 4 bases; nucleotides not matched to a gene: 2. CDR3 size: 14 residues. The CDR3 reads CASSLNRGNQPQHF. CDR3 DNA sequence: TGTGCCAGCAGTTTGAACAGGGGGAATCAGCCCCAGCATTTT.

This clonotype was observed at least ten times. The chain couples TRBV23-1 to TRBJ2-5; no clear D. TRBV23-1 is classed as an ORF, of uncertain function. Trimming pared 6 bases from V and 5 bases from J, leaving 7 bases between. The CDR3 runs 11 residues. CDR3 DNA: TGCGCCAGCAGCTGGCGGGAGACCCAGTACTTC. Protein: CASSWRETQYF.

This clonotype has just a few counts. This sequence joins TRBV20-1 and TRBJ2-3, with TRBD2 as a possible D gene (5 bases). Germline V CDR1 and CDR2: DFQATT, SNEGSKA (reference sequence). The CDR3 spans 12 residues. V was clipped by 3 bases and J by 3 bases, with 7 bases between them. The CDR3 region has the DNA TGCAGTGCTAGGAGGAGGACAGATACGCAGTATTTT. Its translation: CSARRRTDTQYF.

The genes are TRBV24-1 and TRBJ1-5; D remains unclear. V was cut by 5 bases and J by 0 bases, with 7 bases left in between. The CDR3 runs to 14 residues. The germline gives CDR1 KGHDR, CDR2 SFDVKD. The chain's CDR3 is CATSGQNSNQPQHF. DNA of the CDR3: TGTGCCACCAGTGGGCAGAATAGCAATCAGCCCCAGCATTTT.

This clonotype was detected ten times or more. The gene calls are TRBV6-6 and TRBJ2-2; TRBD2 is a possible D gene (6 bases). Looked up from germline, CDR1 is MNHNY and CDR2 is SVGAGI (reference sequence). With 6 bases removed from V and 3 bases from J, the gap between germline ends came to 11 bases. The CDR3 totals 14 residues. The CDR3 nucleotides are TGTGCCAGCAGGTCCGGGAGCCACACCGGGGAGCTGTTTTTT. Residues: CASRSGSHTGELFF.

This clonotype was observed at least ten times. DNA for the CDR3: TGTGCCAGCAGCTTAGCCAGGGCTGGGCAGCCCCAGCATTTT. This codes for CASSLARAGQPQHF. The V and J genes are TRBV11-2 and TRBJ1-5; possibly TRBD1 for D (5 bases). This CDR3 contains 14 residues. Germline CDR1 reads SGHAT; CDR2 reads FQNNGV. Deletions cut 1 base from V and 7 bases from J, with 11 bases between.

This clonotype occurred a few times. The J gene is TRBJ1-1, the V gene TRBV5-1; TRBD1 aligns across 7 bases. Germline-derived CDR1 and CDR2 are SGHRS and YFSETQ. V gave up 2 bases and J gave up 3 bases; unmatched junction bases: 1. There are 13 residues in the CDR3. The CDR3 coding sequence is TGCGCCAGCAGCTTTACAGGGGACACTGAAGCTTTCTTT. Protein product: CASSFTGDTEAFF.

This clonotype was counted ten times or more. The chain joins TRBV12-3 or TRBV12-4 to TRBJ2-5, with 9 bases aligning to TRBD2. The V segment lost 3 bases and the J segment 1 base; nucleotides outside the gene matches: 6. This CDR3 contains 16 residues. CDR3 bases: TGTGCCAGCAGTTTTTGGGCGGGGGGGACCCAAGAGACCCAGTACTTC. Translation: CASSFWAGGTQETQYF.

In its sample, this clonotype was seen many times. The CDR3 nucleotides are TGCAGTGCTAGAGATCCCAAGACAGGGTCCGACGAGCAGTACTTC. The encoded protein is CSARDPKTGSDEQYF. The rearrangement joins TRBV20-1 to TRBJ2-7; 7 bases map to TRBD1. Germline-derived CDR1 and CDR2 are DFQATT and SNEGSKA (reference sequence). Trimming at V came to 0 bases and at J to 5 bases, leaving 10 bases not matched to a gene. CDR3 length equals 15 residues.